These 10 T cell receptor beta chains share one sample of origin, sequenced in a study of graft-versus-host responses after intestinal transplantation. These TCRs' antigens remain unknown. Generated by immunoSEQ multiplex PCR, the TCRdb table keeps only in-frame clones and is missing some. The table lists approximately 90,000 clones, 88% of them singletons. Material: unstimulated CD4+ T cells sorted from spleen or lymph node cells, obtained before transplant. The receptor source for this set is a human donor who was the organ donor for an intestinal transplant.

This clone was seen just once. The genes are TRBV28 and TRBJ2-1, with 9 bases lining up with TRBD2. J lost 2 bases, V lost 7 bases, and 3 bases had no gene match. The CDR3 contains 14 residues. CDR1 is MDHEN, CDR2 SYDVKM, per germline. CDR3 protein: CASTGTSPYNEQFF. The CDR3 DNA reads as TGTGCCAGCACCGGGACTAGCCCCTACAATGAGCAGTTCTTC.

The chain employs TRBV28 and TRBJ1-5; 10 nucleotides line up with TRBD1. Germline loops: CDR1 MDHEN, CDR2 SYDVKM. CDR3 length: 20 residues. V trimming: 6 bases; J trimming: 1 base; junction bases outside the gene matches: 18. In DNA, the CDR3 is TGTGCCAGCAGCTCCCTTTGGATAATGACAGGGGGCGCAAGCAATCAGCCCCAGCATTTT. It translates to CASSSLWIMTGGASNQPQHF.

The rearrangement uses TRBV5-1 and TRBJ1-3; no reliable D call. V gave up 4 bases and J gave up 0 bases, with 8 bases separating them. In germline, CDR1 is SGHRS, CDR2 YFSETQ. CDR3 length equals 14 residues. This CDR3 reads CASSQDYSGNTIYF. Written as DNA, the CDR3 is TGCGCCAGCAGCCAGGACTACTCTGGAAACACCATATATTTT. The full variable domain, its missing parts supplied by reference TRBV5-1 and TRBJ1-3, is KAGVTQTPRYLIKTRGQQVTLSCSPISGHRSVSWYQQTPGQGLQFLFEYFSETQRNKGNFPGRFSGRQFSNSRSEMNVSTLELGDSALYLCASSQDYSGNTIYFGEGSWLTVV.

V gene TRBV20-1 combines with J gene TRBJ2-7, with D uncertain. Per the germline V gene, CDR1 is DFQATT and CDR2 is SNEGSKA (reference sequence). This CDR3 contains 10 residues. Trimming took 6 bases from V and 3 from J, leaving 6 bases between them. The CDR3 sequence is CSALLYEQYF. The CDR3 bases are TGCAGTGCACTACTCTACGAGCAGTACTTC.

The J gene is TRBJ2-5, the V gene TRBV28; D remains unclear. V was cut by 10 bases and J by 5 bases, with 11 bases left in between. The CDR3 contains 11 residues. CDR1 and CDR2 from the germline V gene are MDHEN and SYDVKM. The CDR3 nucleotides read TGTGCCACCTCATGGAGCGAGACCCAGTACTTC. It yields the protein CATSWSETQYF.

This chain links TRBV11-2 with TRBJ2-1; 9 nucleotides agree with TRBD2. Germline V gives CDR1 SGHAT, CDR2 FQNNGV. The CDR3 loop spans 15 amino acids. J gave up 9 bases and V 5 bases, and 11 bases lay outside the gene matches. The CDR3 loop reads CASSLVAGGLGEQFF. CDR3 nucleotide sequence: TGTGCCAGCAGCCTGGTGGCGGGAGGGCTCGGTGAGCAGTTCTTC.

This sequence joins TRBV15 and TRBJ1-1; 10 bases map to TRBD1. This CDR3 is 17 amino acids long. V was pared by 0 bases and J by 5 bases, with 9 bases of the junction left unmatched. Germline CDR1 reads LNHNV; CDR2 reads YYDKDF (reference sequence). The CDR3 loop is CATSRDRGGTGVTEAFF. The CDR3 nucleotides are TGTGCCACCAGCAGAGATCGGGGCGGGACAGGGGTGACTGAAGCTTTCTTT.

This chain joins TRBV19 and TRBJ2-1; 8 bases are a match to TRBD2. The length of the CDR3 is 15 residues. Losses at the gene ends were 8 bases for V and 6 bases for J; bases not matched to a gene: 12. CDR1 and CDR2 (germline): LNHDA, SQIVND (reference sequence). CDR3 sequence (DNA): TGTGCCAGTGGTCCAGCGGGGGTAATAGGCAATGAGCAGTTCTTC. Translation: CASGPAGVIGNEQFF.

The CDR3 nucleotides read TGTGCCTCTTCGGGGGGTGTCTACAATGAGCAGTTCTTC. It encodes CASSGGVYNEQFF. V is TRBV28 and J is TRBJ2-1; 7 nucleotides align to TRBD2. CDR1 and CDR2 (germline): MDHEN, SYDVKM. CDR3 length equals 13 residues. After removal of 11 bases from V and 3 bases from J, the junction contained 7 bases not matched to a gene.

V gene TRBV19 combines with J gene TRBJ2-3, with D perhaps matching TRBD1 (6 bases). The CDR3 is 15 residues long. V was clipped by 6 bases and J by 4 bases, with 17 bases between them. The germline CDR1 and CDR2 sequences are LNHDA and SQIVND (reference sequence). The CDR3 here is CASSPRTERADTQYF. CDR3 coding DNA: TGTGCCAGTAGCCCGCGGACAGAAAGGGCAGATACGCAGTATTTT.